These 12 T cell receptor beta chains originate from one sample sequenced in a study of beta chain features in type 1 diabetes. Regarding the study as a whole: Patients with Type 1 diabetes showed moderately but significantly shorter TCRB CDR3s in all four CD4+ subsets.

What was sequenced were expressed TCRB transcripts, since all of the isolated RNA had been reverse transcribed. Sequencing was performed with immunoSEQ multiplex PCR; in TCRdb, only in-frame clones are kept and a portion is missing. The table shows 640,000 or so clones, with 13% occurring only once. Antigens of these TCRs are unknown. The sequencing input was naive CD4+ T cells from blood. These receptors were taken from a man aged 18-30 years with type 1 diabetes.

The CDR3 loop is CASRKDGTNEQFF. CDR3 nucleotides: TGTGCCAGCAGGAAAGACGGGACTAATGAGCAGTTCTTC. The V gene is TRBV6-1, the J gene TRBJ2-1; D might be TRBD2 (6 bases). The CDR3 is 13 amino acids. Germline V gene data show CDR1 as MNHNS and CDR2 as SASEGT. The V end lost 6 bases, the J end lost 7 bases, and 13 bases lay between the germline ends.

This chain joins TRBV5-4 and TRBJ2-7, with D possibly being TRBD1 or TRBD2 (5 bases each). The length of the CDR3 is 16 residues. The ends were cut back, 3 bases at V and 0 bases at J, with 16 bases in the middle. Germline V gene lookup returns CDR1 SGHNT and CDR2 YYREEE (reference sequence). CDR3 in amino acids: CASSSSWDATSYEQYF. The CDR3, as DNA: TGTGCCAGCAGCTCCTCGTGGGACGCCACCTCCTACGAGCAGTACTTC.

This clone was picked up a small number of times. This chain links TRBV30 with TRBJ2-7, with D possibly TRBD2 on 6 matching bases. There are 14 residues in the CDR3. With 0 bases removed from V and 0 bases from J, the gap between germline ends came to 9 bases. The germline V gene encodes CDR1 GTSNPN and CDR2 SVGIG (reference sequence). The CDR3 DNA follows: TGTGCCTGGAGTGTGGGCGGGGACTCCTACGAGCAGTACTTC. Translation: CAWSVGGDSYEQYF.

This clone came up a few times. The V call is TRBV14, the J call TRBJ1-2; 7 bases map to TRBD1. Germline trimming cut 0 bases from V and 0 bases from J; bases unmatched to any gene: 7. The CDR3 covers 17 residues. Germline CDR1 SGHDN, CDR2 FVKESK. CDR3 sequence reads: CASSQDSGQTTNYGYTF. The CDR3 DNA is TGTGCCAGCAGCCAAGACTCGGGACAGACCACTAACTATGGCTACACCTTC.

The CDR3: CSVCPQGDTEAFF. CDR3 DNA sequence: TGCAGCGTTTGCCCACAGGGAGACACTGAAGCTTTCTTT. The V call is TRBV29-1, the J call TRBJ1-1; a weak D match, TRBD1 (6 bases). The V gene lost 5 bases and the J gene lost 3 bases, with 13 bases spanning the gap. CDR3 length: 13 residues. Looked up from germline, CDR1 is SQVTM and CDR2 is ANQGSEA.

This clone has a handful of counts. J is TRBJ1-4 and V is TRBV27; D gene ambiguous. Germline V lookup: CDR1 MNHEY, CDR2 SMNVEV (reference sequence). The CDR3 totals 15 residues. V was shortened by 3 bases and J by 7 bases, with 15 bases between the two germline ends. Here the CDR3 reads CASSFGSPTSEKLFF. CDR3 nucleotides: TGTGCCAGCAGTTTCGGGAGCCCGACGTCTGAAAAACTGTTTTTT.

This clone was counted a few times. The J gene is TRBJ2-1, the V gene TRBV19; D remains unclear. V was shortened by 4 bases and J by 9 bases, with 10 bases between the two germline ends. CDR1 and CDR2 from the germline V gene are LNHDA and SQIVND (reference sequence). The CDR3 is 12 residues long. CDR3 residues: CASSRRPGEQFF. The DNA for the CDR3 is TGTGCCAGTAGTAGACGGCCGGGTGAGCAGTTCTTC.

The chain uses TRBV18 and TRBJ1-2; 7 bases line up with TRBD1. The V and J ends lost 2 bases and 3 bases, in that order; junction bases with no gene match: 12. The CDR3 covers 17 residues. Germline CDR1 is KGHSH and CDR2 is LQKENI. The CDR3 DNA follows: TGTGCCAGCTCACCAACCCCGACAGGGTTTAGGTACTATGGCTACACCTTC. Translation gives CASSPTPTGFRYYGYTF.

This clone came up a few times. The chain has TRBV6-1 and TRBJ1-4; TRBD1 aligns across 7 bases. Germline V gene lookup returns CDR1 MNHNS and CDR2 SASEGT. J gave up 4 bases and V 6 bases, and 8 bases lay outside the gene matches. The CDR3 spans 15 residues. The CDR3 reads CASRKTGTVNEKLFF. Here the CDR3 DNA reads TGTGCCAGCAGGAAGACCGGGACAGTTAATGAAAAACTGTTTTTT.

The genes are TRBV7-9 and TRBJ1-2, with TRBD1 as a possible D gene (6 bases). The V end was cut by 6 bases, the J end by 6 bases, with 17 bases between. From germline, CDR1 is SEHNR and CDR2 FQNEAQ (reference sequence). The CDR3 consists of 14 residues. CDR3 protein: CASRLGEGDDGYTF. The CDR3 DNA reads TGTGCCAGCAGGCTAGGAGAGGGGGATGATGGCTACACCTTC.

This clone was observed a few times. V and J are TRBV30 and TRBJ2-7; D ambiguous. Between the trimmed V and J ends, which lost 3 bases and 9 bases, there was a span of 12 bases. Germline assignment: CDR1 GTSNPN and CDR2 SVGIG (reference sequence). This CDR3 spans 11 amino acids. In DNA form, the CDR3 reads TGTGCCTGGAGGGGCCAAGACTGGCAGTACTTC. This sequence encodes CAWRGQDWQYF.

The J gene is TRBJ2-3, the V gene TRBV29-1; TRBD1 matches 7 bases. The germline V gene has CDR1 SQVTM and CDR2 ANQGSEA. V was clipped by 7 bases and J by 2 bases; unmatched bases: 9. This CDR3 spans 14 amino acids. The CDR3 spells CSGDRVGSTDTQYF. CDR3 in DNA: TGCAGCGGCGACAGGGTGGGGTCCACAGATACGCAGTATTTT.